The 22 T cell receptor beta chains below were found in one sample sequenced in a study of vaccination and CD4 T cells after COVID-19. The treatment: approximately nine-day PBMC culture with coronavirus spike peptide pools or control peptides (ViraFEST assay). An Oncomine TCR Beta short-read assay was used to sequence the DNA from cultured CD4+ T cells. TCRdb independently ran MiXCR on the PCR reads; one entry per CDR3 protein. Among about 11,000 distinct CDR3 sequences listed, 64% were seen once. These receptors are not linked to any known antigen. Specimen: CD4+ T cells from blood, cultured in vitro. These receptors all stem from a human donor who had recovered from COVID-19.

The rearrangement uses TRBV18 and TRBJ1-1; D is undetermined. Germline values: CDR1 KGHSH, CDR2 LQKENI. V lost 1 base, J lost 1 base, and 16 bases lay in between. The length of the CDR3 is 17 residues. CDR3 DNA sequence: TGTGCCAGCTCACCACAATTGGCAGCGGCTAAGAACACTGAAGCTTTCTTT. Translation gives CASSPQLAAAKNTEAFF.

The J gene is TRBJ1-2, the V gene TRBV19; D ambiguous. Trimming removed 7 bases from V and 3 bases from J, with 12 bases in between. The CDR3 has 13 amino acids. Germline assignment: CDR1 LNHDA and CDR2 SQIVND (reference sequence). CDR3 in DNA: TGTGCCAGTAAGAGGGCGCGAGACTATGGCTACACCTTC. Its protein product is CASKRARDYGYTF.

This chain connects TRBV5-1 to TRBJ1-6; TRBD1 matches at 9 bases. V gave up 0 bases and J gave up 7 bases; unmatched junction bases: 5. Germline CDR1 reads SGHRS; CDR2 reads YFSETQ. There are 16 residues in the CDR3. The CDR3 DNA reads TGCGCCAGCAGCTTGGGGTTGACAGGGGGGAATTCACCCCTCCACTTT. It codes for CASSLGLTGGNSPLHF. The full variable domain, its missing parts supplied by reference TRBV5-1 and TRBJ1-6, is KAGVTQTPRYLIKTRGQQVTLSCSPISGHRSVSWYQQTPGQGLQFLFEYFSETQRNKGNFPGRFSGRQFSNSRSEMNVSTLELGDSALYLCASSLGLTGGNSPLHFGNGTRLTVT.

J is TRBJ2-1 and V is TRBV4-1, with TRBD2 identical over 9 bases. Losses at the gene ends were 1 base for V and 7 bases for J; bases not matched to a gene: 8. CDR1 is MGHRA, CDR2 YSYEKL, per germline. This CDR3 has 16 amino acids. The DNA of the CDR3 is TGCGCCAGCAGCCAAGGGCCAGCGGGGGGAGAAAATGAGCAGTTCTTC. The encoded protein is CASSQGPAGGENEQFF.

This sequence joins TRBV20-1 and TRBJ2-5; weak D call: TRBD2 (7 bases). This CDR3 spans 14 amino acids. Germline V gene sequence: CDR1 DFQATT, CDR2 SNEGSKA (reference sequence). Trimming cost V 1 base and J 5 bases, with 14 bases left between them. The CDR3 protein is CSARARGAGETQYF. The CDR3 region has the DNA TGCAGTGCTAGAGCCCGGGGGGCGGGGGAGACCCAGTACTTC.

The V and J genes are TRBV15 and TRBJ1-1, with D uncertain. This CDR3 comprises 12 residues. CDR1 is LNHNV and CDR2 is YYDKDF in the germline V gene (reference sequence). V was pared by 3 bases and J by 5 bases, with 7 bases between. Written as DNA, the CDR3 is TGTGCCACCAGCAGGGCGAGGACTGAAGCTTTCTTT. Residues: CATSRARTEAFF.

The chain carries TRBV20-1 and TRBJ1-2; no clear D gene. This CDR3 region has 11 residues. The V end was cut by 3 bases, the J end by 11 bases, with 13 bases between. The germline CDR1 and CDR2 sequences are DFQATT and SNEGSKA (reference sequence). The CDR3 spells CSASLPLGYTF. The CDR3 bases are TGCAGTGCTAGTCTCCCTCTGGGGTACACCTTC.

This chain uses TRBV6-1 with TRBJ1-2; 8 bases match TRBD1. Germline values: CDR1 MNHNS, CDR2 SASEGT. The CDR3 covers 15 residues. Unmatched junction bases numbered 10, after V lost 6 bases and J lost 4 bases. Here the CDR3 reads CASRPPRTGTYGYTF. Here the CDR3 DNA reads TGTGCCAGCAGACCCCCCAGGACAGGGACCTATGGCTACACCTTC.

The chain carries TRBV5-6 and TRBJ1-5; tentative D call: TRBD1 (6 bases). The CDR3 contains 14 residues. V was pared by 0 bases and J by 5 bases, with 9 bases between. The germline V gene encodes CDR1 SGHDT and CDR2 YYEEEE. The CDR3 sequence is CASSLGTVHQPQHF. CDR3 bases: TGTGCCAGCAGCTTGGGGACAGTCCATCAGCCCCAGCATTTT.

The chain carries TRBV7-2 and TRBJ2-3; D is perhaps TRBD1 (6 bases). The germline V gene encodes CDR1 SGHTA and CDR2 FQGNSA. V dropped 0 bases and J dropped 0 bases, with 16 bases sitting between them. This CDR3 spans 18 amino acids. For the CDR3, the DNA is TGTGCCAGCAGCTTAGCGTCCTCAGGGGCGGCTAGCACAGATACGCAGTATTTT. This encodes CASSLASSGAASTDTQYF.

The J gene is TRBJ2-5, the V gene TRBV20-1; 11 bases agree with TRBD1. The trim removed 6 bases at V and 0 bases at J, leaving 6 bases unmatched. Germline loops: CDR1 DFQATT, CDR2 SNEGSKA (reference sequence). The length of the CDR3 is 15 residues. Here the CDR3 DNA reads TGCAGTGCCAGGACAGGGGGCGCTTACCAAGAGACCCAGTACTTC. Translating it yields CSARTGGAYQETQYF.

V usage is TRBV6-1 and J usage is TRBJ1-1; no definite D call. This CDR3 is built from 12 residues. Trimming shortened V by 3 bases and J by 2 bases, and 4 bases separated the two germline ends. Germline V gene lookup returns CDR1 MNHNS and CDR2 SASEGT. The CDR3 sequence: CASSEGNTEAFF. In nucleotides, the CDR3 is TGTGCCAGCAGTGAGGGCAACACTGAAGCTTTCTTT.

Only a few counts were recorded for this clonotype. This rearrangement joins TRBV7-2 to TRBJ2-7, with D perhaps TRBD1 (5 bases). The CDR3 covers 12 residues. Germline lookup yields CDR1 SGHTA and CDR2 FQGNSA. Trimming shortened V by 5 bases and J by 3 bases, and 8 bases separated the two germline ends. CDR3 bases: TGTGCCAGCAGCGCAGGGTTCTACGAGCAGTACTTC. Protein: CASSAGFYEQYF.

The chain employs TRBV7-2 and TRBJ2-1, with 9 bases fitting TRBD2. With V trimmed by 2 bases and J by 8 bases, 10 bases remained unmatched. This CDR3 spans 16 amino acids. From germline, CDR1 is SGHTA and CDR2 FQGNSA. CDR3: CASSLFLGLARDEQFF. CDR3 sequence (DNA): TGTGCCAGCAGCTTATTCCTGGGACTAGCTCGAGATGAGCAGTTCTTC. The variable domain in full, completed from reference TRBV7-2 and TRBJ2-1, reads GAGVSQSPSNKVTEKGKDVELRCDPISGHTALYWYRQSLGQGLEFLIYFQGNSAPDKSGLPSDRFSAERTGGSVSTLTIQRTQQEDSAVYLCASSLFLGLARDEQFFGPGTRLTVL.

This rearrangement joins TRBV28 to TRBJ1-2; 9 bases map to TRBD1. CDR1 is MDHEN and CDR2 is SYDVKM in the germline V gene. The CDR3 has 15 residues. Trimming took 6 bases from V and 4 from J; bases not matched to a gene: 9. The CDR3 DNA reads TGTGCCAGCAGGCCTACAGGGGGCGCCCCCTATGGCTACACCTTC. This encodes CASRPTGGAPYGYTF.

V gene TRBV7-9 combines with J gene TRBJ2-1; tentatively, D is TRBD2 (5 bases). V was cut by 7 bases and J by 8 bases, with 18 bases left in between. Germline assignment: CDR1 SEHNR and CDR2 FQNEAQ (reference sequence). The CDR3 is 14 residues long. This CDR3 is CASKSSGFGDEQFF. The DNA of the CDR3 is TGTGCCAGCAAAAGTTCGGGATTTGGGGATGAGCAGTTCTTC.

V usage is TRBV19 and J usage is TRBJ2-7; 8 positions agree with TRBD1. V gave up 11 bases and J gave up 2 bases; unmatched junction bases: 11. CDR3 length: 14 amino acids. Germline lookup yields CDR1 LNHDA and CDR2 SQIVND (reference sequence). The CDR3 is CAGPTPGQAYEQYF. The CDR3 bases are TGTGCCGGCCCCACCCCGGGACAGGCCTACGAGCAGTACTTC.

This clonotype has only a few counts. This chain connects TRBV19 to TRBJ1-1; 8 nucleotides align to TRBD1. The CDR3 has 13 residues. Looked up from germline, CDR1 is LNHDA and CDR2 is SQIVND (reference sequence). Trimming at V came to 3 bases and at J to 6 bases, leaving 3 bases not matched to a gene. This CDR3 is CASSIDRGAEAFF. In DNA, the CDR3 is TGTGCCAGTAGTATCGACAGGGGCGCTGAAGCTTTCTTT.

This clonotype was counted a few times. The CDR3 sequence: CASSPTDSYGYTF. CDR3 DNA: TGTGCCAGCAGCCCCACAGACAGCTATGGCTACACCTTC. The V and J genes are TRBV11-2 and TRBJ1-2, with D possibly TRBD1 on 5 matching bases. V was shortened by 5 bases and J by 4 bases, with 11 bases between the two germline ends. The germline V gene has CDR1 SGHAT and CDR2 FQNNGV. The CDR3 is 13 amino acids.

J is TRBJ2-3 and V is TRBV7-2; weak D call: TRBD2 (5 bases). The germline V gene has CDR1 SGHTA and CDR2 FQGNSA. Trimming left V 3 bases short and J 3 bases short, with 7 bases between. The CDR3 contains 13 residues. CDR3 loop: CASSFRGTDTQYF. For the CDR3, the DNA is TGTGCCAGCAGCTTTAGAGGGACAGATACGCAGTATTTT.

The chain employs TRBV28 and TRBJ2-1, with unresolved D. The CDR3 is 16 residues long. V was pared by 2 bases and J by 3 bases, with 14 bases between. Germline lookup yields CDR1 MDHEN and CDR2 SYDVKM. CDR3 nucleotide sequence: TGTGCCAGCAGTTTAATCAAAATTGGTATCTACAATGAGCAGTTCTTC. It is translated as CASSLIKIGIYNEQFF.

This clonotype has only a few counts. The chain combines TRBV7-8 with TRBJ1-6, with 7 positions matching TRBD1. J was trimmed by 10 bases and V by 0 bases; bases with no gene match: 3. Germline CDR1 is SGHVS and CDR2 is FQNEAQ. CDR3 length: 14 amino acids. Here the CDR3 reads CASSLAGGKSPLHF. The DNA of the CDR3 is TGTGCCAGCAGCTTAGCAGGGGGCAAATCACCCCTCCACTTT. The full variable domain, with the rest looked up from reference TRBV7-8 and TRBJ1-6, is GAGVSQSPRYKVAKRGQDVALRCDPISGHVSLFWYQQALGQGPEFLTYFQNEAQLDKSGLPSDRFFAERPEGSVSTLKIQRTQQEDSAVYLCASSLAGGKSPLHFGNGTRLTVT.